One and the same sample provided the 12 T cell receptor beta chains below, sequenced in a study of Graves' ophthalmopathy and Graves' hyperthyroidism. RNA transcripts yielded amplified TCR beta CDR3 regions. First-round RT-PCR used HTBI primers; second-round multiplex PCR followed. A single record per CDR3 protein comes from TCRdb applying MiXCR to the multiplex PCR reads. Of over a million distinct CDR3 sequences in the sample, about 35% were seen once. The sequenced sample was peripheral blood or thyroid tissue (not recorded which). These receptors came from an adult man with Graves' hyperthyroidism.

There are many counts of this clonotype. V usage is TRBV5-8 and J usage is TRBJ1-2, with unresolved D. This CDR3 comprises 13 residues. The V gene lost 1 base and the J gene lost 3 bases, with 7 bases spanning the gap. Germline CDR1 and CDR2: SGHTS and YDEGEE. CDR3 bases: TGTGCCAGCAGCTTGACTCTCTACTATGGCTACACCTTC. It translates to CASSLTLYYGYTF.

This clonotype was seen at least ten times. The rearrangement uses TRBV10-3 and TRBJ1-2, with unresolved D. The CDR3 consists of 13 residues. The V end was cut by 4 bases, the J end by 0 bases, with 6 bases between. The germline gives CDR1 ENHRY, CDR2 SYGVKD. CDR3: CAISGGANYGYTF. CDR3 in DNA: TGTGCCATCAGTGGCGGGGCTAACTATGGCTACACCTTC.

The chain joins TRBV7-2 to TRBJ2-2; 15 nucleotides agree with TRBD2. Unmatched junction bases numbered 9, after V lost 5 bases and J lost 5 bases. The CDR3 extends over 18 amino acids. CDR1 is SGHTA and CDR2 is FQGNSA in the germline V gene. The CDR3 sequence is CASSVPGLAGGRTGELFF. DNA for the CDR3: TGTGCCAGCAGCGTACCGGGACTAGCGGGGGGACGGACCGGGGAGCTGTTTTTT.

The chain carries TRBV7-9 and TRBJ1-5, with D hard to call. This CDR3 is 10 amino acids long. From germline, CDR1 is SEHNR and CDR2 FQNEAQ (reference sequence). The V gene lost 6 bases and the J gene lost 11 bases, with 8 bases spanning the gap. The CDR3 sequence: CASRRETQHF. The CDR3 DNA is TGTGCCAGCAGACGCGAGACCCAGCATTTT.

This clonotype was counted at least ten times. The V call is TRBV10-2, the J call TRBJ2-7; 7 nucleotides agree with TRBD2. Per the germline V gene, CDR1 is WSHSY and CDR2 is SAAADI. Trimming cost V 9 bases and J 2 bases; bases outside gene matches: 1. The CDR3 loop spans 11 amino acids. In DNA form, the CDR3 reads TGCGCCAGTGGGAGGGCCTACGAGCAGTACTTC. Amino acids: CASGRAYEQYF.

Concerning this clonotype itself: This clone may be a read error of a much larger clone one base away. The rearrangement joins TRBV11-2 to TRBJ2-2; D unresolved. The V gene's germline CDR1 is SGHAT and CDR2 FQNNGV. The V and J ends lost 7 bases and 3 bases respectively, with 6 bases between them. The CDR3 spans 12 residues. CDR3 sequence reads: CASTPYTGELFF. CDR3 nucleotide sequence: TGTGCCAGCACCCCGTACACCGGGGAGCTGTTTTTT.

This clonotype was seen a handful of times. The chain joins TRBV24-1 to TRBJ2-3, with D tentatively TRBD1 (5 bases). CDR3 length: 13 amino acids. Looked up from germline, CDR1 is KGHDR and CDR2 is SFDVKD. The V end lost 3 bases, the J end lost 13 bases, and 16 bases lay between the germline ends. CDR3 sequence: CATSDLRTIGEYF. In nucleotides, the CDR3 is TGTGCCACCAGTGATCTCAGGACAATTGGGGAGTATTTT.

V is TRBV6-2 or TRBV6-3 and J is TRBJ1-2; 7 nucleotides agree with TRBD1. Germline values: CDR1 MNHEY, CDR2 SVGEGT. The V segment lost 6 bases and the J segment 8 bases; nucleotides outside the gene matches: 6. The CDR3 runs to 12 residues. The CDR3: CASRPAGGGYTF. CDR3 nucleotides: TGTGCCAGCAGGCCGGCAGGGGGAGGCTACACCTTC.

The V call is TRBV7-3, the J call TRBJ1-6; D is ambiguous. Per the germline V gene, CDR1 is SGHTA and CDR2 is FQGTGA. CDR3 length: 12 amino acids. Trimming removed 2 bases from V and 11 bases from J, with 7 bases in between. The CDR3 DNA reads TGTGCCAGCAGCTTACAGGATACACCCCTCCACTTT. Protein product: CASSLQDTPLHF.

This clonotype was counted ten times or more. V gene TRBV7-9 combines with J gene TRBJ2-7, with 8 bases that match TRBD1. The germline gives CDR1 SEHNR, CDR2 FQNEAQ (reference sequence). Unmatched junction bases numbered 3, after V lost 5 bases and J lost 6 bases. The CDR3 is 12 amino acids. CDR3 protein: CASSHDRGEQYF. The CDR3, as DNA: TGTGCCAGCAGCCACGACAGGGGCGAGCAGTACTTC. The entire variable domain, with the rest obtained from reference TRBV7-9 and TRBJ2-7, is as follows: DTGVSQNPRHKITKRGQNVTFRCDPISEHNRLYWYRQTLGQGPEFLTYFQNEAQLEKSRLLSDRFSAERPKGSFSTLEIQRTEQGDSAMYLCASSHDRGEQYFGPGTRLTVT.

This clonotype was recorded at least ten times. This chain links TRBV7-2 with TRBJ2-5; TRBD1 matches 11 bases. This CDR3 has 15 residues. Germline CDR1 is SGHTA and CDR2 is FQGNSA. The J segment lost 5 bases and the V segment lost 5 bases, leaving 7 bases of the junction unmatched. The CDR3 protein is CASSKDRGRLETQYF. In nucleotides, the CDR3 is TGTGCCAGCAGCAAGGACAGGGGGCGCTTGGAGACCCAGTACTTC.

This clonotype was recorded at least ten times. The rearrangement links TRBV7-8 to TRBJ1-1; TRBD1 is a possible D gene (5 bases). The germline V gene encodes CDR1 SGHVS and CDR2 FQNEAQ. V was shortened by 1 base and J by 4 bases, with 13 bases between the two germline ends. There are 15 residues in the CDR3. CDR3 protein: CASSLVGDFPTEAFF. CDR3 bases: TGTGCCAGCAGCTTAGTGGGGGACTTCCCCACTGAAGCTTTCTTT.